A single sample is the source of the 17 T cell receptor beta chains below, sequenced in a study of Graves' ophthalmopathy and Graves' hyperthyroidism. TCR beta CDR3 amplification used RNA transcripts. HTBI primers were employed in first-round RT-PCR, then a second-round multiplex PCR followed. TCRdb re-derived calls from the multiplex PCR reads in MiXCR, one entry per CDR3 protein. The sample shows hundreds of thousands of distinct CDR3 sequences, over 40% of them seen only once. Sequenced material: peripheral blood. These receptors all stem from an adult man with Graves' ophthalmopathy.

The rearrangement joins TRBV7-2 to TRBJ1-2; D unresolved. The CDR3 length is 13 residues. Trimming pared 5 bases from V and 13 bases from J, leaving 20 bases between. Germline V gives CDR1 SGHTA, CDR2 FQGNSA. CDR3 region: CASSIHDKQMLTF. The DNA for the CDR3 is TGTGCCAGCAGCATCCACGACAAACAGATGCTCACCTTC.

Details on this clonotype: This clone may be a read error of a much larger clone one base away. This CDR3 is CASSRVVGAGELFF. CDR3 bases: TGTGCCAGCAGTCGGGTCGTAGGCGCCGGGGAGCTGTTTTTT. This sequence joins TRBV2 and TRBJ2-2; unclear D gene. Germline V lookup: CDR1 SNHLY, CDR2 FYNNEI. V was clipped by 5 bases and J by 6 bases, with 13 bases between them. The CDR3 is 14 residues long.

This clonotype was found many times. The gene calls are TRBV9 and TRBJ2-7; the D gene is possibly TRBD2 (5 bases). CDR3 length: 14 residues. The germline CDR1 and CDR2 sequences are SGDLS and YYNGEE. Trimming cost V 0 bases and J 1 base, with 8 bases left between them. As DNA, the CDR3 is TGTGCCAGCAGCGTAGGGCTAGCTTCCTACGAGCAGTACTTC. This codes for CASSVGLASYEQYF.

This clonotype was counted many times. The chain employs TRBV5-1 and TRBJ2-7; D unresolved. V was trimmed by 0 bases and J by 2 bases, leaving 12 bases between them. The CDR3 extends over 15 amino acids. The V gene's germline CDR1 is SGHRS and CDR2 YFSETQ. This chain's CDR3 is CASSLAATSTYEQYF. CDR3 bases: TGCGCCAGCAGCTTGGCCGCGACATCGACCTACGAGCAGTACTTC.

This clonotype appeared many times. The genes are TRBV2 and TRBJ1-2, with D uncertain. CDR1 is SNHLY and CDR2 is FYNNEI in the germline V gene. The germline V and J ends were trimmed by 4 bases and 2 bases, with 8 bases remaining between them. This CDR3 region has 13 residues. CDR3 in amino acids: CASSALENYGYTF. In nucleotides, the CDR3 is TGTGCCAGCAGTGCTCTCGAAAACTATGGCTACACCTTC.

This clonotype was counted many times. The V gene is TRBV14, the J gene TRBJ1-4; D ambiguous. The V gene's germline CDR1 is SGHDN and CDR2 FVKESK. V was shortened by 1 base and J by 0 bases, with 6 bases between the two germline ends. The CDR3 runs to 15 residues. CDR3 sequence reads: CASSQGVTTNEKLFF. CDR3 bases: TGTGCCAGCAGCCAAGGGGTTACAACTAATGAAAAACTGTTTTTT.

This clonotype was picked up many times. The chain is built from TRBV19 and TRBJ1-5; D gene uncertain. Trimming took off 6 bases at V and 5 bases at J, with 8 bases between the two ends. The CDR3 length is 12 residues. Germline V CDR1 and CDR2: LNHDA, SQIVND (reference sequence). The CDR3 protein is CASRATDQPQHF. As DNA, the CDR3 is TGTGCCAGTAGGGCCACTGATCAGCCCCAGCATTTT.

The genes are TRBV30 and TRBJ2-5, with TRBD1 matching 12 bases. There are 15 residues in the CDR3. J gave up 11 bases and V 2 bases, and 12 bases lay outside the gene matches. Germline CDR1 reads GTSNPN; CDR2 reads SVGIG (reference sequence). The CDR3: CAWSTGTGGRSEQYF. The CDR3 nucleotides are TGTGCCTGGAGTACCGGGACAGGGGGCCGATCTGAACAGTACTTC.

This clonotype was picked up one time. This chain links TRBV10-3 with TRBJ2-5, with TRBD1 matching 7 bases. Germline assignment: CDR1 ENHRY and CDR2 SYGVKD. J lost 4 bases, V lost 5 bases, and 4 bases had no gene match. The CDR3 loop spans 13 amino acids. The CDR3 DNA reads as TGTGCCATCAGTACAGGGGCTCGAGAGACCCAGTACTTC. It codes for CAISTGARETQYF.

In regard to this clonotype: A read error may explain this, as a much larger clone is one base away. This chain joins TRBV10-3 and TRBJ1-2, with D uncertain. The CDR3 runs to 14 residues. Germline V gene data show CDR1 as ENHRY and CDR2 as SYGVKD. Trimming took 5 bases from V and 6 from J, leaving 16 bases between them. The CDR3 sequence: CAISYSGRIDGYTF. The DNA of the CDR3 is TGTGCCATCAGTTACTCGGGCAGAATCGATGGCTACACCTTC.

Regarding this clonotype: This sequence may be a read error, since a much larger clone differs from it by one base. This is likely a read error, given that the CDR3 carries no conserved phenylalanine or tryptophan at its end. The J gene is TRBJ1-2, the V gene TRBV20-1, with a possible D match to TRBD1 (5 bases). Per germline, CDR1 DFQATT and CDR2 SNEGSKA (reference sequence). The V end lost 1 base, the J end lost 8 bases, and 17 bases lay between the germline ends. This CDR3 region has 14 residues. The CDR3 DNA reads TGCAGTGCTAGAGCAGAGGGACGGCCTAGGGGCTACACCCTC. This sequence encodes CSARAEGRPRGYTL.

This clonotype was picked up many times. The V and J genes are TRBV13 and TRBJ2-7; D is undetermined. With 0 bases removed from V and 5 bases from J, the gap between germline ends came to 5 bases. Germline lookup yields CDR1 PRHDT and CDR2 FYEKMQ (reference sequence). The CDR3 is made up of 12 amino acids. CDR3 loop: CASSLGTDEQYF. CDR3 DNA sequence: TGTGCCAGCAGCTTAGGCACAGACGAGCAGTACTTC.

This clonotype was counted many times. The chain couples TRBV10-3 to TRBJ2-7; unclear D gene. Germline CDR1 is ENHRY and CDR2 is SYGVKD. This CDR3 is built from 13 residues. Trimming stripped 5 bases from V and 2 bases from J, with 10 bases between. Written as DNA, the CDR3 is TGTGCCATCAGTAACGGACCAGCCTACGAGCAGTACTTC. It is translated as CAISNGPAYEQYF.

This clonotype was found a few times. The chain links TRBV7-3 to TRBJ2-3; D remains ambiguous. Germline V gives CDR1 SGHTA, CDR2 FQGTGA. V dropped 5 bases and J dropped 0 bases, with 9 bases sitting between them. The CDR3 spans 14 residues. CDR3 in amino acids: CASSKADSTDTQYF. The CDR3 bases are TGTGCCAGCAGCAAAGCAGATAGCACAGATACGCAGTATTTT.

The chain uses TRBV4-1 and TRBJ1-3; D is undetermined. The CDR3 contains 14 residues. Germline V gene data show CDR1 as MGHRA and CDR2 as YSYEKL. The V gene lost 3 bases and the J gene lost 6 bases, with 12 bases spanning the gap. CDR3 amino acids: CASSHRAAENTIYF. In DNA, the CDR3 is TGCGCCAGCAGCCACCGGGCGGCGGAAAACACCATATATTTT.

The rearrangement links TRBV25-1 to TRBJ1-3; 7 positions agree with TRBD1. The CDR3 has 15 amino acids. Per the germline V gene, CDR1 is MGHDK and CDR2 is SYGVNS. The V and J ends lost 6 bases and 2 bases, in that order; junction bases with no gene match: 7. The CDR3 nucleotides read TGTGCCAGCAGCTCCGGGACAGCTACTGGAAACACCATATATTTT. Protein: CASSSGTATGNTIYF.

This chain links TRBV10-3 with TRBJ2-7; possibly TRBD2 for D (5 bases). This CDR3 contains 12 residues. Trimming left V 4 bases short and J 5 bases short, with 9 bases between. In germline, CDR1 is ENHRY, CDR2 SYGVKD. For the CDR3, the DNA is TGTGCCATCAGTGCGCGGGTCAACGAGCAGTACTTC. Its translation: CAISARVNEQYF.